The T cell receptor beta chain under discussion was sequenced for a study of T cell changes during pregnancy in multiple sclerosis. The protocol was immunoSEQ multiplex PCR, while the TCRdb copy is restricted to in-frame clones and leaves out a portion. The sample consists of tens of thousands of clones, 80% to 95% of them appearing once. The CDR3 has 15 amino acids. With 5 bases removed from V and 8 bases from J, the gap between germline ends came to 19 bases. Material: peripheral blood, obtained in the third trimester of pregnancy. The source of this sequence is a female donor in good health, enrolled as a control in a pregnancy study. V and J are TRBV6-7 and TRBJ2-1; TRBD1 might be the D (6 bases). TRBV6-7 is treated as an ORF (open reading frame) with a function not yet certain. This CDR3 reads CASSPTGPPLDEQFF. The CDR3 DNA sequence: TGTGCCAGCAGTCCAACAGGGCCTCCGCTCGATGAGCAGTTCTTC.